This T cell receptor beta chain was sequenced in a study of CD8 T cells in ankylosing spondylitis. Study outcomes and limitations: Disease-linked clones reportedly concentrated significantly in matched ankylosing spondylitis synovial fluid. Seemingly distinctive of ankylosing spondylitis blood was a TCR beta motif formed by eight highly homologous variants.

A quantitative 5'-RACE method, one with molecular barcodes, was used to make TCR beta libraries. MiXCR, run by TCRdb on the 5' RACE reads, gives a single entry per CDR3 protein. This table holds over 400,000 distinct CDR3 sequences, 25% to 30% found once. The sample holds a few counts of this clonotype. The target antigen is unknown. The CDR3 contains 15 residues. Germline trimming cut 5 bases from V and 4 bases from J; bases unmatched to any gene: 9. The germline V gene has CDR1 ENHRY and CDR2 SYGVKD. The chain couples TRBV10-3 to TRBJ2-7; TRBD1 matches at 9 bases. This receptor was obtained from a male donor with ankylosing spondylitis. Sequencing was performed on blood, either unsorted or a sorted T cell fraction (not recorded which). DNA for the CDR3: TGTGCCATCAGTCAACCACAGGGGGCCCTGTACGAGCAGTACTTC. This sequence encodes CAISQPQGALYEQYF.